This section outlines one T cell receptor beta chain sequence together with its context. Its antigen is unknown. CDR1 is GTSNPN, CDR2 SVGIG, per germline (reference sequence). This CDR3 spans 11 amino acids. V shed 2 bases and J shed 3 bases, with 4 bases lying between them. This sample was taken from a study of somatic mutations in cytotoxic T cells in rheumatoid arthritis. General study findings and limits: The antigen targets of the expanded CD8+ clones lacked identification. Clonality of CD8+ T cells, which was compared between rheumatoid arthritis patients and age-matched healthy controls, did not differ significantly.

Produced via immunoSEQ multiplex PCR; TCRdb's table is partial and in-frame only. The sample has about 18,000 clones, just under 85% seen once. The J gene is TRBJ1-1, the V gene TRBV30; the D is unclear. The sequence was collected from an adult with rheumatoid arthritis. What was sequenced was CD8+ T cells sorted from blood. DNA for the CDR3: TGTGCCTGGAGTATGGACACTGAAGCTTTCTTT. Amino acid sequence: CAWSMDTEAFF.